This T cell receptor beta chain is drawn from a study of blood T cells in healthy people across ages. A second PCR of 7 to 11 cycles used a sample-barcoded 5' primer and a J-beta primer mix. TCRdb reprocessed the 5' RACE reads with MiXCR, giving one entry per CDR3 protein. Of approximately 800,000 distinct CDR3 sequences detected, roughly three fifths appear once; the ten largest clones hold roughly 24%. Germline V gives CDR1 LGHDT, CDR2 YNNKEL (reference sequence). The CDR3 runs 17 residues. Trimming removed 4 bases from V and 1 base from J; junction bases left unmatched: 7. Study-level results: TCR beta diversity per million T cells fell roughly linearly with age.

In regard to this clonotype: The target antigen is unknown.

Ten milliliters of peripheral blood were drawn from each donor into EDTA-treated tubes. Isolation yielded PBMCs, at least 7 million per sample, in every case. This rearrangement joins TRBV3-1 to TRBJ2-3; 11 bases map to TRBD2. This TCR was recovered from a man aged 40-50 years in good health. The source material was blood. In DNA form, the CDR3 reads TGTGCCAGCAGCCTAGCGGGAGGGCCGCTACGCACAGATACGCAGTATTTT. This codes for CASSLAGGPLRTDTQYF.